This T cell receptor (beta chain) is from a study of shared clonotypes between healthy human individuals. Study-wide results and limits: Clonotype sharing among donors, it was expected, would be affected by sequencing depth. Apart from blood, nothing was sampled; tissue repertoires likely differ.

For this clone: What it binds is unknown.

Deep was the level used in running the assay. Sequencing on ten immunoSEQ deep assay plates was performed for unsorted PBMC DNA. The table came from immunoSEQ multiplex PCR; TCRdb's copy has only in-frame clones and leaves some out. The sample consists of over 400,000 clones, roughly 80% of them appearing once. The V gene end was trimmed by 4 bases and the J gene end by 5 bases; junction bases not matched to a gene: 8. This CDR3 spans 15 amino acids. Germline V lookup: CDR1 SGDLS, CDR2 YYNGEE. The sequencing input was PBMCs. The V gene is TRBV9, the J gene TRBJ2-5; the match to TRBD1 covers 10 bases. This receptor was obtained from a middle-aged woman in good health. Some clones in this sample may be carry-over from other donors' samples. The CDR3 region is CASSPVGTGVETQYF. DNA for the CDR3: TGTGCCAGCAGCCCAGTAGGGACAGGGGTCGAGACCCAGTACTTC.